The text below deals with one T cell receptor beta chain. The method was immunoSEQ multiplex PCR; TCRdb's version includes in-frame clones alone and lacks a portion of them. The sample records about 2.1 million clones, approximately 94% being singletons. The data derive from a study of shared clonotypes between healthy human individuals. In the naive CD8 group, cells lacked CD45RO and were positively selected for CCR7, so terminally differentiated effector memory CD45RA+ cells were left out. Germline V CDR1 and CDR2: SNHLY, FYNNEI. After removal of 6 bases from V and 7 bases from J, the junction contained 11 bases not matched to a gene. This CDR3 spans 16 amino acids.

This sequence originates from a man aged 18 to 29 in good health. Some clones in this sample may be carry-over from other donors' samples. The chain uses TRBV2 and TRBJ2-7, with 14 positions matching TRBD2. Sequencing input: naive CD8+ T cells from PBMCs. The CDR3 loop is CASSQAGTSGRVEQYF. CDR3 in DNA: TGTGCCAGCAGCCAAGCCGGGACTAGCGGGAGAGTGGAGCAGTACTTC.